This TCR beta chain was documented in a study of T-cell reconstitution after alpha-beta-depleted transplantation in children (dated by TCRdb to the mid-2010s). Some background on the complete study: Using TCR repertoire profiling, the study followed T-cell immune reconstitution in a quantitative way in children after TCRalphabeta/CD19-depleted allogeneic hematopoietic cell transplantation.

The CDR3 numbers 17 residues from cysteine through phenylalanine. Only CDR3 DNA remains: 51 bases, in frame from the first base. V drops 8 bases and J drops 1 base, leaving 23 bases in between. Reading the germline V gene (reference sequence) gives CDR1 LGHDT and CDR2 YNNKEL. The method behind the library was PCR. TCRdb records Illumina HiSeq 2500 as the sequencer. TCR libraries were prepared with molecular barcoding, using unique molecular identifiers to normalize TCRbeta repertoire quantification. The public reads were run again by TCRdb, first through fastp at Q25 and then through MiXCR, and only productive beta chains were kept. All rows with the same CDR3 protein become a single entry with the most common DNA and genes. In this sample the table shows a few hundred thousand distinct CDR3 sequences, around 9.7% of which occur a single time. The ten largest clones add up to 5.1% of the sample. Concerning this clonotype: Its target antigen remains unknown. Base-call qualities are not available, and no considerably larger clone is one nucleotide away.

The sequencing here drew on PBMCs from the stem cell graft donor, taken from the stem cell graft. The chain links TRBV3-1 with TRBJ2-5; TRBD1 could be the D gene, as 5 bases match. The source is a human donor who donated a stem cell graft to a child with SCID. CDR3 protein: CASCPRWSRDGQETQYF. The base sequence is TGTGCCAGCTGCCCCAGATGGTCCAGGGATGGCCAAGAGACCCAGTACTTC.